One sample yielded the 15 T cell receptor beta chains listed below, sequenced in a study of blood T cells in healthy people across ages. A second PCR of 7 to 11 cycles used a sample-barcoded 5' primer and a J-beta primer mix. Each CDR3 protein gets one entry after TCRdb re-called the 5' RACE reads with MiXCR. The sample includes more than 700,000 distinct CDR3 sequences, roughly 50% of them seen just once. The sequenced sample was blood. These receptors were taken from a man older than 75 in good health.

The chain has TRBV3-1 and TRBJ1-2; perhaps TRBD1 as D (6 bases). CDR3 length equals 12 residues. Trimming cost V 3 bases and J 8 bases, with 10 bases left between them. The V gene's germline CDR1 is LGHDT and CDR2 YNNKEL (reference sequence). The CDR3 nucleotides read TGTGCCAGCAGCCAGGGGGCGGGCGGCTACACCTTC. Translated: CASSQGAGGYTF. The full variable domain, with the rest looked up from reference TRBV3-1 and TRBJ1-2, is DTAVSQTPKYLVTQMGNDKSIKCEQNLGHDTMYWYKQDSKKFLKIMFSYNNKELIINETVPNRFSPKSPDKAHLNLHINSLELGDSAVYFCASSQGAGGYTFGSGTRLTVV.

The chain uses TRBV3-1 and TRBJ2-5; the match to TRBD2 covers 10 bases. The germline CDR1 and CDR2 sequences are LGHDT and YNNKEL (reference sequence). The CDR3 extends over 15 amino acids. V dropped 5 bases and J dropped 11; count of bases not matched to a gene: 14. CDR3 protein: CASSVLAGESKEQYF. CDR3 DNA: TGTGCCAGCAGCGTTCTAGCGGGAGAGTCGAAGGAGCAGTACTTC.

This CDR3 reads CASSWASGTGWFGNEKLFF. The CDR3 coding sequence is TGTGCCAGCAGCTGGGCTTCCGGGACAGGGTGGTTTGGAAACGAAAAACTGTTTTTT. This rearrangement joins TRBV7-2 to TRBJ1-4, with TRBD1 matching over 9 bases. After removal of 4 bases from V and 8 bases from J, the junction contained 20 bases not matched to a gene. Germline V gene lookup returns CDR1 SGHTA and CDR2 FQGNSA. The CDR3 consists of 19 residues.

This chain connects TRBV12-3 or TRBV12-4 to TRBJ1-1; no clear D gene. V was trimmed by 5 bases and J by 11 bases, leaving 15 bases between them. CDR3 length: 12 amino acids. CDR3 DNA: TGTGCCAGCAGTCCTAGGGCGGGGTCCGCTTTCTTT. Its translation: CASSPRAGSAFF.

The gene calls are TRBV12-3 or TRBV12-4 and TRBJ2-1, with no clear D. The J call may be faulty, since TRBJ2-7 better matches the DNA end. CDR3 size: 16 residues. CDR3 residues: CASSLEGLGSYNEQYF. The CDR3 DNA sequence: TGTGCCAGCAGTTTAGAGGGTTTGGGGTCCTACAATGAGCAGTACTTC.

This chain joins TRBV12-5 and TRBJ2-1; 7 bases fit TRBD2. J was trimmed by 0 bases and V by 2 bases; bases with no gene match: 13. This CDR3 comprises 19 residues. From germline, CDR1 is LGHNT and CDR2 FRNRAP. The DNA for the CDR3 is TGTGCTAGTGGTTTGCCTAGCGGAAGAGGGATTCGCTCCTACAATGAGCAGTTCTTC. Its translation is CASGLPSGRGIRSYNEQFF.

The V call is TRBV28, the J call TRBJ2-1; possibly TRBD2 for D (5 bases). The V gene's germline CDR1 is MDHEN and CDR2 SYDVKM. The CDR3 is 15 residues long. V shed 3 bases and J shed 4 bases, with 13 bases lying between them. The chain's CDR3 is CASSFRTSSYNEQFF. DNA of the CDR3: TGTGCCAGCAGTTTTAGGACTTCTAGTTACAATGAGCAGTTCTTC.

The chain joins TRBV6-1 to TRBJ2-1; TRBD2 matches at 7 bases. The junction had 6 bases not matched to a gene; V was cut back by 6 bases and J by 10 bases. The CDR3 spans 12 residues. The germline CDR1 and CDR2 sequences are MNHNS and SASEGT. The DNA for the CDR3 is TGTGCCAGCAGAGAGCTAGCGGCAGAGCAGTTCTTC. It is translated as CASRELAAEQFF.

CDR3: CASSSEGQSSPTF. In DNA form, the CDR3 reads TGCGCCAGCAGCTCGGAGGGACAGTCCTCTCCCACCTTC. J is TRBJ1-2 and V is TRBV5-1, with TRBD1 matching 7 bases. Germline V gene sequence: CDR1 SGHRS, CDR2 YFSETQ. This CDR3 is built from 13 residues. Trimming took 3 bases from V and 13 from J; bases not matched to a gene: 12.

V is TRBV24-1 and J is TRBJ2-5; no clear D. The CDR3 is 14 amino acids. Germline CDR1 and CDR2: KGHDR and SFDVKD. Trimming removed 0 bases at V and 4 bases at J, with 8 bases between. The CDR3 sequence is CATSDLEKGETQYF. In DNA, the CDR3 is TGTGCCACCAGTGATTTGGAGAAGGGAGAGACCCAGTACTTC.

The V and J genes are TRBV5-6 and TRBJ2-1; 8 nucleotides line up with TRBD1. The CDR3 has 15 amino acids. V lost 4 bases, J lost 5 bases, and 8 bases stayed unmatched. The germline V gene encodes CDR1 SGHDT and CDR2 YYEEEE. The DNA of the CDR3 is TGTGCCAGCAGCCCAAGACAGGGGCAACACAATGAGCAGTTCTTC. This encodes CASSPRQGQHNEQFF.

This clonotype was found a few times. This sequence joins TRBV13 and TRBJ2-3, with D perhaps TRBD2 (5 bases). The CDR3 length is 16 residues. Per the germline V gene, CDR1 is PRHDT and CDR2 is FYEKMQ (reference sequence). V was pared by 1 base and J by 4 bases, with 15 bases between. CDR3 DNA sequence: TGTGCCAGCAGCTTAGCAGCCGGGGATTGGGCAGATACGCAGTATTTT. Protein sequence: CASSLAAGDWADTQYF.

V is TRBV28 and J is TRBJ1-2; D may be TRBD1 (5 bases). V lost 3 bases and J 6 bases, leaving 26 bases between the germline ends. The CDR3 loop spans 18 amino acids. The germline CDR1 and CDR2 sequences are MDHEN and SYDVKM. CDR3 nucleotide sequence: TGTGCCAGCAGTTTGAACTACCCCGGGACCTTAAGAGTCGATGGCTACACCTTC. It codes for CASSLNYPGTLRVDGYTF.

In regard to this clonotype: Likely a read error: the CDR3 ends without its conserved phenylalanine or tryptophan. This chain connects TRBV29-1 to TRBJ2-7, with 7 bases aligning to TRBD2. Germline CDR1 SQVTM, CDR2 ANQGSEA. This CDR3 region has 15 residues. J was trimmed by 6 bases and V by 4 bases; bases with no gene match: 15. Here the CDR3 DNA reads TGCAGCGTTGTTTTGGGAGGGGCCTTACCCCGCGAGCAGTACTTA. Protein product: CSVVLGGALPREQYL.

The rearrangement joins TRBV5-1 to TRBJ2-2; D may correspond to TRBD1 or TRBD2 (5 bases each). Germline V CDR1 and CDR2: SGHRS, YFSETQ. The CDR3 is 14 residues long. V was trimmed by 5 bases and J by 1 base, leaving 9 bases between them. The CDR3 here is CASRRDGNTGELFF. The CDR3 nucleotides read TGCGCCAGCAGACGGGACGGGAACACCGGGGAGCTGTTTTTT.